The rows below give T cell receptor beta chains drawn from one sample of a study of Graves' ophthalmopathy and Graves' hyperthyroidism. TCRdb itself ran the multiplex PCR reads through MiXCR, one entry per CDR3 protein. Of about 600,000 distinct CDR3 sequences listed, under 40% are singletons. Source material: peripheral blood or thyroid tissue (not recorded which). The receptors derive from an adult man with Graves' hyperthyroidism. Each CDR3 is given without its conserved first and last residue. A D gene is named only where the DNA matches it firmly. Not all rows give a size; the values are once, few, many and, for expanded clones, a class.

CDR3aa,abundance,v_gene,j_gene,d_gene
ASSPGTHNSPLH,.,TRBV10-3,TRBJ1-6,.
ASRKPSGGANEQF,once,TRBV7-9,.,TRBD2
ASSQVGLWSFNYGYT,.,TRBV3-1,TRBJ1-2,.
ASSPNPLSGAAYEQY,few,TRBV7-2,TRBJ2-7,TRBD2
SASNAPDSFRGQETQY,.,TRBV20-1,TRBJ2-5,.
ATSRANRGSNQPQH,.,TRBV15,TRBJ1-5,TRBD1
ASGPALGGCCSNQPQH,many,TRBV7-3,TRBJ1-5,.
ASSSARTANYGYT,many,TRBV7-8,TRBJ1-2,.
ASSVLSGTSYEQY,many,TRBV28,TRBJ2-7,TRBD2
ASSESGKQPQH,many,TRBV2,TRBJ1-5,.
ASSLGQGVFGYT,once,TRBV5-4,TRBJ1-2,TRBD1
SVAGTGIYEQY,many,TRBV29-1,TRBJ2-7,TRBD1
SARGRTVTYGYT,many,TRBV20-1,TRBJ1-2,.
ASSEWEWTGGRPQH,many,TRBV2,TRBJ1-5,TRBD1
ASSPRDGSYSPLH,.,TRBV2,TRBJ1-6,.
SAGSLSGTGFYEQY,many,TRBV20-1,TRBJ2-7,TRBD1
ATSSLPGGGGYT,.,TRBV15,TRBJ1-2,TRBD1
SARVGRAGVAQY,few,TRBV20-1,TRBJ2-5,.
SARTGPAADTQY,.,TRBV20-1,TRBJ2-3,TRBD1
ATSRERTRLA,.,TRBV15,TRBJ2-6,.
ATRPGRGGSYNSPLH,few,TRBV15,TRBJ1-6,.
ATRGTRSMDEPQH,.,TRBV24-1,TRBJ1-5,.
ASSLESAADEQY,once,TRBV5-1,TRBJ2-7,.
ASSWTGQGASYEQY,.,TRBV5-1,TRBJ2-7,TRBD1
ASSLWGGSSGNT,.,TRBV7-9,TRBJ1-2,.
LTGRLRQETQY,many,TRBV20-1,TRBJ2-5,.
SSFTKALTDEAF,.,TRBV29-1,TRBJ1-1,.
ASSSHRQNRLHSPLH,.,TRBV27,TRBJ1-6,.
SVVRVAGVRETQY,.,TRBV29-1,TRBJ2-5,TRBD2
ASRPRTGGYGYT,.,TRBV2,TRBJ1-2,TRBD1
ASSLRRESNEQF,.,TRBV12-3/TRBV12-4,.,TRBD2
ASSEMVDGYEQY,many,TRBV6-1,TRBJ2-7,.
ASSQPDRESYEQY,many,TRBV4-1,TRBJ2-7,TRBD1
SVTRDTYTGELF,many,TRBV29-1,TRBJ2-2,.
ASSDSATSNVYEQY,many,TRBV6-4,TRBJ2-7,TRBD2
AIRPEGQGNSPLH,many,TRBV10-3,TRBJ1-6,TRBD1
SARAIVAVDYEQY,.,TRBV20-1,.,.
SANPFHLGPQGGSTIY,many,TRBV20-1,TRBJ1-3,.
AISEAGGETQY,.,TRBV10-3,TRBJ2-5,.
ASSHDNVLT,once,TRBV12-3/TRBV12-4,TRBJ2-6,.
SVETSGGETQY,.,TRBV29-1,TRBJ2-5,TRBD2
ASKRITTYNEQF,few,TRBV7-8,.,.
ASSQGSGQTYEQY,.,TRBV2,TRBJ2-7,.
SVSPTGWETQY,many,TRBV29-1,TRBJ2-5,TRBD1
ASSGGTGRKNQPQH,many,TRBV6-1,TRBJ1-5,TRBD1
SASGRDQPQH,.,TRBV20-1,TRBJ1-5,.
ATSRDRYAGNTIY,many,TRBV15,TRBJ1-3,.
ASSEGTSGGAGETQY,many,TRBV2,TRBJ2-5,TRBD2
ASSLAGLENTEAF,many,TRBV5-8,TRBJ1-1,.
ASSTGRRTAEAF,.,TRBV11-1,TRBJ1-1,.
ASSLDRGTLF,.,TRBV12-3/TRBV12-4,TRBJ1-4,TRBD1
SSWGRRTDTQY,.,TRBV20-1,TRBJ2-3,.
AIKPKAGITYNEQF,once,TRBV10-3,TRBJ2-1,TRBD2
ASSVKAGGEQY,many,TRBV9,TRBJ2-7,TRBD2
ASSSPSTGGYNEQY,few,TRBV6-5,TRBJ2-7,TRBD1
ASSYGLSNEQF,few,TRBV5-1,.,.
ASSQRDRDTQY,.,TRBV3-1,TRBJ2-3,TRBD1